This T cell receptor (beta chain) was sequenced for a study of blood T cells in healthy people across ages. Points from the study as a whole: It was held that diversity estimates obtained from one million T cells represented underestimates.

Trimming removed 6 bases from V and 3 bases from J; junction bases left unmatched: 8. The CDR3 runs 15 residues. The germline CDR1 and CDR2 sequences are DFQATT and SNEGSKA (reference sequence). As regards this clonotype: Its antigen is undetermined.

PCR was performed a second time for about 7 to 12 cycles using a sample-barcoded 5' primer and a J-beta primer mix. TCRdb re-called the 5' RACE reads with MiXCR, one entry per CDR3 protein. The sample yields 700,000 to 850,000 distinct CDR3 sequences, around 36% seen once. The specimen sequenced was blood. This TCR was recovered from a man aged 18 to 29 in good health. V usage is TRBV20-1 and J usage is TRBJ1-6; 7 bases line up with TRBD1. The DNA for the CDR3 is TGCAGTGCAAGGGACAGCTCCGACTATAATTCACCCCTCCACTTT. This sequence encodes CSARDSSDYNSPLHF.